One and the same sample provided the 15 T cell receptor beta chains below, sequenced in a study of blood T cell repertoires in COVID-19. Sequenced by immunoSEQ multiplex PCR; TCRdb stores in-frame clones only, minus some. This repertoire shows 150,000 to 200,000 clones, around 77% found once; its top ten account for around 3%. Sample: peripheral blood. These receptors were obtained from a man between 65 and 79 years old with acute or convalescent COVID-19.

This clone was recorded a few times. The chain recombines TRBV7-9 with TRBJ1-5; no definite D call. Trimming shortened V by 5 bases and J by 4 bases, and 15 bases separated the two germline ends. Germline CDR1 reads SEHNR; CDR2 reads FQNEAQ (reference sequence). The CDR3 runs 15 residues. The CDR3 is CASSPLVGGNQPQHF. The CDR3, as DNA: TGTGCCAGCAGCCCTCTAGTGGGAGGTAATCAGCCCCAGCATTTT.

The chain links TRBV7-9 to TRBJ2-1; 7 bases are a match to TRBD2. The CDR3 is 17 residues long. CDR1 and CDR2 (germline): SEHNR, FQNEAQ (reference sequence). The ends lost 4 bases at V and 0 bases at J; junction bases unmatched: 9. The CDR3 loop reads CASSSLGRASSYNEQFF. The CDR3 bases are TGTGCCAGCAGCTCGTTGGGGAGGGCCAGCTCCTACAATGAGCAGTTCTTC.

The V gene is TRBV19, the J gene TRBJ1-1, with D maybe TRBD1 (5 bases). This CDR3 is built from 13 residues. The germline V and J ends were trimmed by 5 bases and 3 bases, with 10 bases remaining between them. Looked up from germline, CDR1 is LNHDA and CDR2 is SQIVND (reference sequence). CDR3 sequence reads: CASSATADTEAFF. For the CDR3, the DNA is TGTGCCAGTAGTGCGACAGCAGACACTGAAGCTTTCTTT.

The V call is TRBV3-1 (or the pseudogene TRBV3-2), the J call TRBJ1-4; TRBD1 aligns across 7 bases. The CDR3 is made up of 14 amino acids. CDR1 is LGHDT and CDR2 is YNNKEL in the germline V gene (reference sequence). Losses at the gene ends were 1 base for V and 7 bases for J; bases not matched to a gene: 3. CDR3 coding DNA: TGTGCCAGCAGCCAAGGGCAGGGGGGTGAAAAACTGTTTTTT. It specifies CASSQGQGGEKLFF.

This chain links TRBV5-1 with TRBJ2-6, with D maybe TRBD2 (6 bases). V lost 5 bases, J lost 4 bases, and 13 bases lay in between. This CDR3 contains 15 residues. Germline loops: CDR1 SGHRS, CDR2 YFSETQ. The chain's CDR3 is CASRLGGEGANVLTF. CDR3 in DNA: TGCGCCAGCAGGCTGGGCGGGGAGGGGGCCAACGTCCTGACTTTC.

The V call is TRBV9, the J call TRBJ2-1; 7 bases align to TRBD2. Per germline, CDR1 SGDLS and CDR2 YYNGEE. V shed 0 bases, J shed 3 bases, and the junction held 3 bases outside the gene matches. The CDR3 spans 15 residues. The CDR3 region is CASSVAGGGYNEQFF. The CDR3 region has the DNA TGTGCCAGCAGCGTAGCTGGGGGGGGCTACAATGAGCAGTTCTTC.

The CDR3 loop reads CASSLLSGGTDTQYF. The CDR3 region has the DNA TGTGCCAGCAGCTTATTGAGCGGAGGCACAGATACGCAGTATTTT. The rearrangement links TRBV7-3 to TRBJ2-3; D possibly corresponds to TRBD2 (5 bases). The V end was cut by 2 bases, the J end by 1 base, with 10 bases between. This CDR3 is built from 15 residues. Germline V gene lookup returns CDR1 SGHTA and CDR2 FQGTGA.

This clone has only a few counts. This chain connects TRBV7-2 to TRBJ1-2, with a possible D match to TRBD1 (5 bases). V was pared by 5 bases and J by 1 base, with 8 bases between. Germline assignment: CDR1 SGHTA and CDR2 FQGNSA. The CDR3 sequence is 13 residues long. The CDR3 DNA sequence: TGTGCCAGCAGCCCGGACAATAACTATGGCTACACCTTC. Its translation: CASSPDNNYGYTF.

This chain joins TRBV19 and TRBJ2-7; 10 positions agree with TRBD1. CDR1 is LNHDA and CDR2 is SQIVND in the germline V gene (reference sequence). Trimming removed 5 bases from V and 3 bases from J; junction bases left unmatched: 4. The CDR3 contains 14 residues. The CDR3 DNA follows: TGTGCCAGTAGTCGACAGGGGGCACGCTACGAGCAGTACTTC. It is translated as CASSRQGARYEQYF. The full variable domain, its missing parts supplied by reference TRBV19 and TRBJ2-7, is DGGITQSPKYLFRKEGQNVTLSCEQNLNHDAMYWYRQDPGQGLRLIYYSQIVNDFQKGDIAEGYSVSREKKESFPLTVTSAQKNPTAFYLCASSRQGARYEQYFGPGTRLTVT.

The chain uses TRBV30 and TRBJ2-3, with TRBD2 matching over 7 bases. The CDR3 extends over 15 amino acids. The ends lost 2 bases at V and 0 bases at J; junction bases unmatched: 5. CDR1 and CDR2 (germline): GTSNPN, SVGIG (reference sequence). CDR3 nucleotide sequence: TGTGCCTGGAGTAGTAGTAGCGGGAGCACAGATACGCAGTATTTT. Its translation: CAWSSSSGSTDTQYF.

The V call is TRBV6-4, the J call TRBJ1-1; D unresolved. CDR1 is MRHNA and CDR2 is SNTAGT in the germline V gene. CDR3 length equals 13 residues. V was pared by 4 bases and J by 1 base, with 7 bases between. The CDR3 nucleotides are TGTGCCAGCAGTGGAGGCCCGAACACTGAAGCTTTCTTT. Its protein product is CASSGGPNTEAFF.

This clone appeared once. V gene TRBV5-1 combines with J gene TRBJ1-4; D is unclear. Trimming shortened V by 2 bases and J by 0 bases, and 5 bases separated the two germline ends. In germline, CDR1 is SGHRS, CDR2 YFSETQ. The CDR3 is made up of 14 amino acids. The CDR3, as DNA: TGCGCCAGCAGCTTAATAGCAACTAATGAAAAACTGTTTTTT. It yields the protein CASSLIATNEKLFF.

The V and J genes are TRBV6-5 and TRBJ2-7; D is unresolved. Trimming stripped 2 bases from V and 0 bases from J, with 5 bases between. Germline V gene data show CDR1 as MNHEY and CDR2 as SVGAGI. The CDR3 totals 13 residues. Written as DNA, the CDR3 is TGTGCCAGCAGTTACGAGGCCTCCTACGAGCAGTACTTC. Translation gives CASSYEASYEQYF.

The genes are TRBV5-1 and TRBJ1-2; 8 bases line up with TRBD1. The length of the CDR3 is 14 residues. Germline V CDR1 and CDR2: SGHRS, YFSETQ. Trimming took 0 bases from V and 9 from J; bases not matched to a gene: 7. The CDR3 reads CASSLDGTGNSYTF. The CDR3 DNA is TGCGCCAGCAGCTTGGATGGGACAGGTAACAGCTACACCTTC.

This rearrangement joins TRBV4-1 to TRBJ2-7, with 9 bases matching TRBD1. Trimming took 4 bases from V and 3 from J; bases not matched to a gene: 4. The CDR3 runs 14 residues. Looked up from germline, CDR1 is MGHRA and CDR2 is YSYEKL. The CDR3, as DNA: TGCGCCAGCAGCCCGGGACAGGGTGGCTACGAGCAGTACTTC. As protein: CASSPGQGGYEQYF.